One and the same sample provided the 14 T cell receptor beta chains below, sequenced in a study of shared clonotypes between healthy human individuals. The data were produced by immunoSEQ multiplex PCR, yet TCRdb's version contains in-frame clones alone and is incomplete. The table records approximately 500,000 clones, approximately 84% of them present only once. Sequenced sample: PBMCs. These receptors originate from a woman in her thirties or forties in good health. Some clones in this sample may be carry-over from other donors' samples.

The V gene is TRBV7-2, the J gene TRBJ2-5; D is unclear. Looked up from germline, CDR1 is SGHTA and CDR2 is FQGNSA. The V and J ends lost 1 base and 4 bases respectively, with 7 bases between them. The CDR3 is 13 residues long. Written as DNA, the CDR3 is TGTGCCAGCAGCTTAGACCCCACAGAGACCCAGTACTTC. This translates into CASSLDPTETQYF. The full variable domain, rest sourced from reference TRBV7-2 and TRBJ2-5, is GAGVSQSPSNKVTEKGKDVELRCDPISGHTALYWYRQSLGQGLEFLIYFQGNSAPDKSGLPSDRFSAERTGGSVSTLTIQRTQQEDSAVYLCASSLDPTETQYFGPGTRLLVL.

The chain combines TRBV7-9 with TRBJ1-6; D call uncertain. The CDR3 runs 12 residues. V lost 6 bases to trimming and J lost 9 bases, with 9 bases between them. Germline lookup yields CDR1 SEHNR and CDR2 FQNEAQ (reference sequence). Here the CDR3 reads CASSAEASPLHF. CDR3 bases: TGTGCCAGCAGTGCGGAAGCTTCACCCCTCCACTTT.

This sequence joins TRBV28 and TRBJ2-1; TRBD2 agrees at 7 bases. CDR1 and CDR2 (germline): MDHEN, SYDVKM. After removal of 4 bases from V and 9 bases from J, the junction contained 12 bases not matched to a gene. The CDR3 extends over 15 amino acids. The CDR3 DNA follows: TGTGCCAGCAGTTCAGTCGGACTAGATGGGGCTGAGCAGTTCTTC. Translated: CASSSVGLDGAEQFF.

The chain uses TRBV12-5 and TRBJ2-3; tentative D call: TRBD2 (5 bases). The CDR3 contains 15 residues. Germline V gene lookup returns CDR1 LGHNT and CDR2 FRNRAP. V gave up 1 base and J gave up 1 base, with 9 bases separating them. The CDR3: CASGLGPAGTDTQYF. CDR3 DNA sequence: TGTGCTAGTGGTTTGGGTCCAGCGGGCACAGATACGCAGTATTTT.

CDR3 sequence: CASSSGTGANYGYTF. CDR3 coding DNA: TGTGCCAGCAGCTCAGGGACAGGGGCTAACTATGGCTACACCTTC. The chain has TRBV7-9 and TRBJ1-2; 10 bases agree with TRBD1. In germline, CDR1 is SEHNR, CDR2 FQNEAQ (reference sequence). The V and J ends lost 4 bases and 0 bases, in that order; junction bases with no gene match: 2. This CDR3 is built from 15 residues.

Notes on this clone: This likely reflects a read error, since a far larger clone is one base away. The chain is built from TRBV5-1 and TRBJ2-4; maybe TRBD2 (6 bases). CDR3 size: 15 residues. The germline V gene has CDR1 SGHRS and CDR2 YFSETQ. V dropped 3 bases and J dropped 8 bases, with 18 bases sitting between them. The CDR3 protein is CASSSQDPGVDIQYF. CDR3 coding DNA: TGCGCCAGCAGCTCGCAGGATCCGGGGGTGGACATTCAGTACTTC.

On this clone: A read error likely explains this, since a far larger clone differs by one base. The chain uses TRBV27 and TRBJ2-5, with a possible D match to TRBD1 (6 bases). The J call may be faulty, since TRBJ2-7 better matches the DNA end. The length of the CDR3 is 15 residues. Germline-derived CDR1 and CDR2 are MNHEY and SMNVEV (reference sequence). The CDR3 region is CASSLVTGHTDEQYF. The DNA of the CDR3 is TGTGCCAGCAGTTTAGTGACAGGACATACGGACGAGCAGTACTTC.

As to this clone: This probably arose from a read error, given a far larger clone one base away. The chain combines TRBV29-1 with TRBJ1-2; D remains ambiguous. V dropped 6 bases and J dropped 8 bases, with 22 bases sitting between them. Germline-derived CDR1 and CDR2 are SQVTM and ANQGSEA. The CDR3 contains 14 residues. CDR3 in amino acids: CSVVEGVGGLGYTF. As DNA, the CDR3 is TGCAGCGTGGTTGAAGGCGTGGGCGGTTTGGGCTACACCTTC.

J is TRBJ2-3 and V is TRBV7-2; no clear D. CDR3 length: 16 amino acids. Germline assignment: CDR1 SGHTA and CDR2 FQGNSA. V lost 5 bases, J lost 0 bases, and 15 bases lay in between. CDR3 nucleotide sequence: TGTGCCAGCAGCAGCCGAGCAGGCTCTAGCACAGATACGCAGTATTTT. It translates to CASSSRAGSSTDTQYF.

This clone was found a few times. Given a far larger clone just one base away, this is likely a sequencing read error. The chain uses TRBV25-1 and TRBJ2-7; D ambiguous. CDR3 length equals 12 residues. Germline assignment: CDR1 MGHDK and CDR2 SYGVNS. V lost 0 bases to trimming and J lost 5 bases, with 5 bases between them. CDR3 amino acids: CASSEYSNEQYF. The CDR3 nucleotides are TGTGCCAGCAGTGAATATAGCAACGAGCAGTACTTC.

The count of this clone is one. The rearrangement joins TRBV6-6 to TRBJ2-1; 9 bases map to TRBD1. Germline CDR1 MNHNY, CDR2 SVGAGI (reference sequence). The CDR3 length is 16 residues. Unmatched junction bases numbered 10, after V lost 1 base and J lost 9 bases. The CDR3 nucleotides are TGTGCCAGCAGTTACTTCCCGGGACAGGGTTCTGGTGAGCAGTTCTTC. As protein: CASSYFPGQGSGEQFF.

This clone was seen once. A far larger clone is just one base off, so this is likely a read error. The sample contains more than one DNA sequence encoding this CDR3. The gene calls are TRBV30 and TRBJ2-7; 9 bases align to TRBD2. From germline, CDR1 is GTSNPN and CDR2 SVGIG (reference sequence). The CDR3 length is 14 residues. This chain's CDR3 is CAWRPWREGREQYF. CDR3 in DNA: TGTGCATGGAGGCCCTGGCGGGAGGGCCGCGAGCAGTACTTC.

J is TRBJ2-5 and V is TRBV27; D is ambiguous. This CDR3 is 14 amino acids long. CDR1 and CDR2 from the germline V gene are MNHEY and SMNVEV (reference sequence). V was trimmed by 3 bases and J by 3 bases, leaving 11 bases between them. The CDR3 is CASSFGSSKETQYF. As DNA, the CDR3 is TGTGCCAGCAGTTTTGGTAGTAGTAAAGAGACCCAGTACTTC.

For this clone: This may stem from a read error, because a much larger clone lies one nucleotide away. This chain connects TRBV9 to TRBJ2-2, with unresolved D. Germline V gene data show CDR1 as SGDLS and CDR2 as YYNGEE. The CDR3 contains 15 residues. CDR3 bases: TGTGCCGGCAGCCCAAACCAGGCGAACACCGGGGAGCTGTTTTTT. It specifies CAGSPNQANTGELFF. Variable domain in full (rest from reference TRBV9 and TRBJ2-2): DSGVTQTPKHLITATGQRVTLRCSPRSGDLSVYWYQQSLDQGLQFLIQYYNGEERAKGNILERFSAQQFPDLHSELNLSSLELGDSALYFCAGSPNQANTGELFFGEGSRLTVL.